This TCR beta chain was retrieved from a study of control samples from healthy donors and cancer patients. Concerning this clone: At one end the junction does not follow the germline gene, possibly because of a read error.

This table comes from immunoSEQ multiplex PCR, and its TCRdb copy is limited to in-frame clones, with some not included. The sample contains 150,000 or so clones, 85% to 95% of which appear only once. The CDR3 runs 13 residues. Germline CDR1 and CDR2: MGHDK and SYGVNS. The TCR comes from a man aged 50-59 years in good health. The J gene is TRBJ2-2, the V gene TRBV25-1, with D unclear. The sample comprised blood. The DNA of the CDR3 is TGTGCCAGCAGTAGGGAAAACAGCGGGGAGCTGTTTTTT. It specifies CASSRENSGELFF.